These 23 T cell receptor beta chains share one sample of origin, sequenced in a study of cytomegalovirus exposure and HLA in healthy donors. Vbeta (60) and Jbeta (13) primers were used in the PCR. The data were produced by immunoSEQ multiplex PCR, yet TCRdb's version contains in-frame clones alone and is incomplete. The data contain 200,000 to 300,000 clones, roughly four fifths of them seen just once; the ten biggest clones take up under 8%. The material sequenced was PBMCs. These receptors originate from a woman aged 55-70 years in good health and CMV-seropositive.

A single count supports this clone. The V call is TRBV6-5, the J call TRBJ2-2; the match to TRBD1 covers 8 bases. The germline CDR1 and CDR2 sequences are MNHEY and SVGAGI. The CDR3 has 15 amino acids. Germline trimming cut 6 bases from V and 7 bases from J; bases unmatched to any gene: 10. CDR3 protein: CASRTGDRFNGELFF. CDR3 DNA sequence: TGTGCCAGCAGGACTGGGGACAGGTTCAACGGGGAGCTGTTTTTT.

The gene calls are TRBV28 and TRBJ2-7, with a possible D match to TRBD2 (5 bases). V was pared by 1 base and J by 0 bases, with 13 bases between. CDR1 and CDR2 from the germline V gene are MDHEN and SYDVKM. This CDR3 has 16 residues. CDR3 sequence (DNA): TGTGCCAGCAGTTTATCCCAGATCGGGGACTCCTACGAGCAGTACTTC. Protein: CASSLSQIGDSYEQYF.

The rearrangement uses TRBV7-9 and TRBJ2-3, with 7 bases aligning to TRBD2. The CDR3 has 15 residues. CDR1 is SEHNR and CDR2 is FQNEAQ in the germline V gene (reference sequence). J lost 6 bases, V lost 0 bases, and 6 bases had no gene match. For the CDR3, the DNA is TGTGCCAGCAGCTTAGCACGGACTAGGTCGGATACGCAGTATTTT. Translation gives CASSLARTRSDTQYF.

This clone was detected a few times. The chain couples TRBV19 to TRBJ2-1; TRBD2 aligns across 8 bases. The CDR3 covers 14 residues. CDR1 is LNHDA and CDR2 is SQIVND in the germline V gene (reference sequence). V was pared by 4 bases and J by 4 bases, with 3 bases of the junction left unmatched. CDR3 residues: CASSTQRGYNEQFF. The CDR3 bases are TGTGCCAGTAGTACCCAGCGGGGGTACAATGAGCAGTTCTTC.

CDR3 loop: CASSPRGLAGVADTQYF. For the CDR3, the DNA is TGTGCCAGCAGCCCCCGGGGACTAGCGGGAGTCGCAGATACGCAGTATTTT. The chain couples TRBV13 to TRBJ2-3; 14 bases match TRBD2. The CDR3 is 17 amino acids. V was pared by 5 bases and J by 4 bases, with 8 bases of the junction left unmatched. Germline V lookup: CDR1 PRHDT, CDR2 FYEKMQ (reference sequence).

The V gene is TRBV7-9, the J gene TRBJ2-7, with 14 bases lining up with TRBD2. The V and J ends lost 3 bases and 2 bases, in that order; junction bases with no gene match: 6. The CDR3 loop spans 17 amino acids. Germline V gives CDR1 SEHNR, CDR2 FQNEAQ (reference sequence). CDR3 nucleotides: TGTGCCAGCAGCTTGGGACTAGCGGGAGCCACAACCTACGAGCAGTACTTC. Encoded protein: CASSLGLAGATTYEQYF.

The chain carries TRBV29-1 and TRBJ2-1, with TRBD2 matching 7 bases. Germline CDR1 is SQVTM and CDR2 is ANQGSEA. Germline trimming cut 3 bases from V and 5 bases from J; bases unmatched to any gene: 7. The CDR3 is made up of 14 amino acids. CDR3 sequence reads: CSVDASGVDNEQFF. The CDR3 nucleotides read TGCAGCGTTGATGCTAGCGGAGTTGACAATGAGCAGTTCTTC.

The V call is TRBV2, the J call TRBJ1-5; perhaps TRBD1 as D (5 bases). The CDR3 has 15 residues. Trimming took 6 bases from V and 4 from J, leaving 16 bases between them. Germline V gene lookup returns CDR1 SNHLY and CDR2 FYNNEI. CDR3 region: CASRVPGMGNQPQHF. The CDR3 DNA reads as TGTGCCAGCAGAGTACCAGGGATGGGGAATCAGCCCCAGCATTTT.

J is TRBJ2-7 and V is TRBV7-9, with D perhaps TRBD1 (6 bases). V was clipped by 5 bases and J by 6 bases, with 11 bases between them. The germline V gene encodes CDR1 SEHNR and CDR2 FQNEAQ (reference sequence). CDR3 size: 12 residues. CDR3 sequence: CASSQDSFEQYF. CDR3 nucleotides: TGTGCCAGCAGCCAGGACAGCTTCGAGCAGTACTTC.

This clone has just a few counts. The rearrangement uses TRBV15 and TRBJ2-1, with TRBD2 matching over 12 bases. V gave up 1 base and J gave up 2 bases; unmatched junction bases: 3. Germline loops: CDR1 LNHNV, CDR2 YYDKDF (reference sequence). The CDR3 covers 17 residues. CDR3 in DNA: TGTGCCACCAGCAGAGCCCTAGCGGGAGGGCCCTACAATGAGCAGTTCTTC. Encoded protein: CATSRALAGGPYNEQFF.

The chain carries TRBV21-1 and TRBJ2-3; the table's D call, TRBD2, has no DNA check behind it. TRBV21-1 has pseudogene status. This CDR3 has 19 residues. This CDR3 is CASSKKRRGVWRITDTQYF. The CDR3 DNA follows: TGTGCCAGCAGCAAAAAAAGGCGGGGGGTTTGGAGAATCACAGATACGCAGTATTTT.

The J gene is TRBJ2-2, the V gene TRBV5-4, with D uncertain. Deletions cut 2 bases from V and 4 bases from J, with 9 bases between. Germline CDR1 SGHNT, CDR2 YYREEE (reference sequence). CDR3 length: 14 residues. The CDR3 loop reads CASSFTGFTGELFF. CDR3 DNA: TGTGCCAGCAGCTTTACCGGGTTCACCGGGGAGCTGTTTTTT.

This clone was counted once. V gene TRBV5-4 combines with J gene TRBJ2-3; 7 positions agree with TRBD1. Germline CDR1 SGHNT, CDR2 YYREEE (reference sequence). The J segment lost 4 bases and the V segment lost 2 bases, leaving 7 bases of the junction unmatched. The CDR3 length is 15 residues. This chain's CDR3 is CASSLGGQGADTQYF. The CDR3 DNA follows: TGTGCCAGCAGCTTAGGGGGCCAGGGTGCAGATACGCAGTATTTT. Drawing the rest from reference TRBV5-4 and TRBJ2-3, the complete variable domain is ETGVTQSPTHLIKTRGQQVTLRCSSQSGHNTVSWYQQALGQGPQFIFQYYREEENGRGNFPPRFSGLQFPNYSSELNVNALELDDSALYLCASSLGGQGADTQYFGPGTRLTVL.

The rearrangement uses TRBV6-5 and TRBJ2-1, with a weak D call TRBD2 (5 bases). Trimming took 10 bases from V and 3 from J, leaving 13 bases between them. CDR1 and CDR2 (germline): MNHEY, SVGAGI. CDR3 size: 13 residues. CDR3 protein: CAIFLSDYNEQFF. In nucleotides, the CDR3 is TGTGCCATTTTCCTTAGCGACTACAATGAGCAGTTCTTC.

This chain uses TRBV5-6 with TRBJ2-5, with D tentatively TRBD2 (5 bases). V lost 1 base to trimming and J lost 1 base, with 11 bases between them. There are 15 residues in the CDR3. The V gene's germline CDR1 is SGHDT and CDR2 YYEEEE. CDR3: CASSLPYSGQETQYF. In DNA form, the CDR3 reads TGTGCCAGCAGCTTGCCGTACAGCGGCCAAGAGACCCAGTACTTC.

This clone has just a few counts. The chain recombines TRBV12-5 with TRBJ2-7; D is unclear. The CDR3 is 13 residues long. CDR1 and CDR2 from the germline V gene are LGHNT and FRNRAP. V lost 1 base and J lost 2, with 6 bases in between. CDR3 in amino acids: CASGLGLPYEQYF. CDR3 sequence (DNA): TGTGCTAGTGGTTTGGGACTCCCCTACGAGCAGTACTTC. The full variable domain, completed using reference TRBV12-5 and TRBJ2-7, is DARVTQTPRHKVTEMGQEVTMRCQPILGHNTVFWYRQTMMQGLELLAYFRNRAPLDDSGMPKDRFSAEMPDATLATLKIQPSEPRDSAVYFCASGLGLPYEQYFGPGTRLTVT.

This clone was seen only a few times. The chain uses TRBV5-1 and TRBJ2-1; weak D call: TRBD2 (5 bases). Looked up from germline, CDR1 is SGHRS and CDR2 is YFSETQ. This CDR3 has 14 amino acids. V shed 4 bases and J shed 6 bases, with 14 bases lying between them. The CDR3 region has the DNA TGCGCCAGCAGCCTTGGGAGTGTGGGCAATGAGCAGTTCTTC. Amino acids: CASSLGSVGNEQFF.

The genes are TRBV14 and TRBJ2-1, with 7 bases lining up with TRBD2. The V and J ends lost 5 bases and 12 bases, in that order; junction bases with no gene match: 16. The CDR3 contains 15 residues. CDR1 and CDR2 from the germline V gene are SGHDN and FVKESK. DNA of the CDR3: TGTGCCAGCAGCTCCCAGACCGGTGGGAGGGCCAGGCAGTTCTTC. Translating it yields CASSSQTGGRARQFF.

This chain connects TRBV10-3 to TRBJ2-1, with 8 bases identical to TRBD1. With V trimmed by 3 bases and J by 2 bases, 3 bases remained unmatched. Per germline, CDR1 ENHRY and CDR2 SYGVKD. This CDR3 is built from 15 residues. Here the CDR3 reads CAISDRGRPYNEQFF. In nucleotides, the CDR3 is TGTGCCATCAGTGACAGGGGGCGCCCCTACAATGAGCAGTTCTTC.

This clone was detected a few times. The V call is TRBV5-6, the J call TRBJ2-2; D is perhaps TRBD2 (5 bases). This CDR3 has 13 amino acids. With 0 bases removed from V and 8 bases from J, the gap between germline ends came to 8 bases. CDR1 and CDR2 from the germline V gene are SGHDT and YYEEEE. CDR3 sequence reads: CASSLGGLGELFF. CDR3 bases: TGTGCCAGCAGCTTGGGAGGGCTGGGGGAGCTGTTTTTT. The entire variable domain, with the rest obtained from reference TRBV5-6 and TRBJ2-2, is as follows: DAGVTQSPTHLIKTRGQQVTLRCSPKSGHDTVSWYQQALGQGPQFIFQYYEEEERQRGNFPDRFSGHQFPNYSSELNVNALLLGDSALYLCASSLGGLGELFFGEGSRLTVL.

This clone was picked up a small number of times. The genes are TRBV13 and TRBJ2-7; 9 positions match TRBD2. This CDR3 has 15 residues. Per germline, CDR1 PRHDT and CDR2 FYEKMQ (reference sequence). J was trimmed by 6 bases and V by 0 bases; bases with no gene match: 6. CDR3 nucleotide sequence: TGTGCCAGCAGCTTAGGAAATAGCGGGAGAGGCGAGCAGTACTTC. Protein product: CASSLGNSGRGEQYF. Together with reference TRBV13 and TRBJ2-7, the CDR3 gives the full variable domain: AAGVIQSPRHLIKEKRETATLKCYPIPRHDTVYWYQQGPGQDPQFLISFYEKMQSDKGSIPDRFSAQQFSDYHSELNMSSLELGDSALYFCASSLGNSGRGEQYFGPGTRLTVT.

Points on this clone: The germline gene is not matched at one end of the junction; a read error may be the cause. This chain connects TRBV7-9 to TRBJ1-1; 8 positions match TRBD1. Germline values: CDR1 SEHNR, CDR2 FQNEAQ (reference sequence). The CDR3 consists of 18 residues. The CDR3 reads CSSSLALRQGATRTEAFF. For the CDR3, the DNA is TGTTCCAGCAGCTTAGCGCTAAGGCAGGGGGCCACTCGCACTGAAGCTTTCTTT.

The rearrangement links TRBV28 to TRBJ1-4, with unresolved D. Germline V CDR1 and CDR2: MDHEN, SYDVKM. Trimming removed 6 bases at V and 8 bases at J, with 16 bases between. The length of the CDR3 is 14 residues. The CDR3 loop reads CASSWRERREKLFF. The CDR3 bases are TGTGCCAGCAGCTGGCGGGAGCGACGGGAAAAACTGTTTTTT. Variable domain in full (rest from reference TRBV28 and TRBJ1-4): DVKVTQSSRYLVKRTGEKVFLECVQDMDHENMFWYRQDPGLGLRLIYFSYDVKMKEKGDIPEGYSVSREKKERFSLILESASTNQTSMYLCASSWRERREKLFFGSGTQLSVL.